This entry describes one T cell receptor beta chain. Its antigen target is currently unknown. No base-level quality is on record; no much larger clone is a single base apart. Receptor amplification or capture employed the immunoSEQ multiplex PCR assay. Not all clones reach the TCRdb copy of this immuneACCESS table, which keeps in-frame sequences only. Checked studies attribute under half of the gap to unresolved V genes and leave the rest unexplained. Here the sample has roughly 370,000 clones; about 93% occur a single time. The ten largest clones take up 5.5% to 7.5% of the sample. The sample comes from a study of control samples from healthy donors and cancer patients (dated by TCRdb to about 2020). There are 15 amino acids in the CDR3, from cysteine to phenylalanine inclusive. Of the read, only the CDR3 DNA is kept; its 45 bases are in frame from base 1. V was cut back by 5 bases and J by 1 base, leaving a gap of 11 bases between them. Sequences MNHNY (CDR1) and SVGAGI (CDR2) are obtained from the germline V gene (reference sequence).

Sequenced input: PBMCs. This TCR was recovered from a man between 35 and 55 years old with head and neck cancer. Recombination joined TRBV6-6 with TRBJ2-2; TRBD2 might be the D gene, on 5 matching bases. The CDR3 region has the sequence CASSPVRGNTGELFF. In nucleotides, the sequence is TGTGCCAGCAGTCCGGTCCGGGGGAACACCGGGGAGCTGTTTTTT.